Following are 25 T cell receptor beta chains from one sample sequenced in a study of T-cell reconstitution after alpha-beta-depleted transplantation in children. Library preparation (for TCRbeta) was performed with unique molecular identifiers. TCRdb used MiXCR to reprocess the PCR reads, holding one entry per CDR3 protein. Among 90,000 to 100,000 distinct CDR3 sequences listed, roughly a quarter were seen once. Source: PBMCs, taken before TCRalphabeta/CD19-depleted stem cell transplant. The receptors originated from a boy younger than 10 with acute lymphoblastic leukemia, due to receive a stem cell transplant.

The CDR3 loop is CASSPRTSGGASGELFF. CDR3 coding DNA: TGTGCCAGCAGCCCCCGGACTAGCGGAGGGGCATCGGGGGAGCTGTTTTTT. The gene calls are TRBV7-9 and TRBJ2-2; 10 bases align to TRBD2. The CDR3 is 17 residues long. CDR1 is SEHNR and CDR2 is FQNEAQ in the germline V gene (reference sequence). V lost 5 bases, J lost 8 bases, and 14 bases stayed unmatched. Looking up the rest from reference TRBV7-9 and TRBJ2-2 gives the full variable domain: DTGVSQNPRHKITKRGQNVTFRCDPISEHNRLYWYRQTLGQGPEFLTYFQNEAQLEKSRLLSDRFSAERPKGSFSTLEIQRTEQGDSAMYLCASSPRTSGGASGELFFGEGSRLTVL.

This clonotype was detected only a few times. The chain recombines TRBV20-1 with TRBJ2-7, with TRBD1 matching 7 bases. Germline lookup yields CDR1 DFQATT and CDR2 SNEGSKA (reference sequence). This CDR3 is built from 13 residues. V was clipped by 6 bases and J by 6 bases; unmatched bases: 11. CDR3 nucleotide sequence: TGCAGTGCCACAAGACAGGGTGGTAGCGAGCAGTACTTC. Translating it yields CSATRQGGSEQYF.

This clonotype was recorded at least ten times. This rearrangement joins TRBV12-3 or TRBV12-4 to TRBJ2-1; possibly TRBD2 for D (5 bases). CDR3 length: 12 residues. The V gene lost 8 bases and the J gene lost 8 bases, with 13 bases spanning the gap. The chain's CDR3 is CASCGELDEQFF. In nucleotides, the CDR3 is TGTGCCAGCTGTGGGGAGTTGGATGAGCAGTTCTTC.

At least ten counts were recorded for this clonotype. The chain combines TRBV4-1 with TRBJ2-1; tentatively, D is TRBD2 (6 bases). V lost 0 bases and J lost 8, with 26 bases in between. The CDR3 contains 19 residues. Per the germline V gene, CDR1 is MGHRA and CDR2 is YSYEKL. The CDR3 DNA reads TGCGCCAGCAGCCAAGACCTCGCCGTAGTGGGAGGTTTATTGCATGAGCAGTTCTTC. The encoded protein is CASSQDLAVVGGLLHEQFF.

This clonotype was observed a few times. The CDR3 nucleotides are TGTGCCAGCAGTTCCGCGACACGGGGGTCCCGCATCGGGGAGCTGTTTTTT. This codes for CASSSATRGSRIGELFF. V gene TRBV27 combines with J gene TRBJ2-2, with a weak D call TRBD2 (6 bases). Trimming pared 4 bases from V and 7 bases from J, leaving 22 bases between. This CDR3 comprises 17 residues. Germline V gene data show CDR1 as MNHEY and CDR2 as SMNVEV (reference sequence).

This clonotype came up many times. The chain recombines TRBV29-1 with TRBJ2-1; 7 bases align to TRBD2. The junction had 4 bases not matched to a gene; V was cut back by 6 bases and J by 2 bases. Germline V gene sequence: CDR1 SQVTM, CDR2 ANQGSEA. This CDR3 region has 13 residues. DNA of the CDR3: TGCAGCGTCTCTAGCGGACCCTACAATGAGCAGTTCTTC. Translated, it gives CSVSSGPYNEQFF.

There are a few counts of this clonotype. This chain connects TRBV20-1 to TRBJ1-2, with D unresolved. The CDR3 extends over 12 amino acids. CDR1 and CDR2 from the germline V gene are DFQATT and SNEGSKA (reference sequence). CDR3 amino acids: CSERRRTYGYTF. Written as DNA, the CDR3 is TGCAGCGAACGACGACGGACCTATGGCTACACCTTC.

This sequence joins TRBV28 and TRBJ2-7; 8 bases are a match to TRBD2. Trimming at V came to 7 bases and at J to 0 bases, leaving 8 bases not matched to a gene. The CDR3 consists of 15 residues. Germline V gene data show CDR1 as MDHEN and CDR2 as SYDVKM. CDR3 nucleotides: TGTGCCAGCACCACTAGCGGAGGAAGCTCCTACGAGCAGTACTTC. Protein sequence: CASTTSGGSSYEQYF.

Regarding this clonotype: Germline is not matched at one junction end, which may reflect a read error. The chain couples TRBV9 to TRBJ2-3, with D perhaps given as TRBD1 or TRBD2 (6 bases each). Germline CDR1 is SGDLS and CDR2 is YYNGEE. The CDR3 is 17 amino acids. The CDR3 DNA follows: TGTCCCAGCAGCGCCCTCCCCCTCGGGGGCTTGACAGATACGCAGTATTTT. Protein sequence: CPSSALPLGGLTDTQYF. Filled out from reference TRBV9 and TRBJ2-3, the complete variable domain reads DSGVTQTPKHLITATGQRVTLRCSPRSGDLSVYWYQQSLDQGLQFLIQYYNGEERAKGNILERFSAQQFPDLHSELNLSSLELGDSALYFCPSSALPLGGLTDTQYFGPGTRLTVL.

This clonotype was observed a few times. Written as DNA, the CDR3 is TGTGCCAGCAGTGGGACAGGGGGCTATTGGAGCAATCAGCCCCAGCATTTT. It yields the protein CASSGTGGYWSNQPQHF. The V and J genes are TRBV6-2 or TRBV6-3 and TRBJ1-5; 12 positions agree with TRBD1. CDR1 MNHEY and CDR2 SVGEGT come from the germline V gene. The length of the CDR3 is 17 residues. V was pared by 5 bases and J by 1 base, with 6 bases of the junction left unmatched.

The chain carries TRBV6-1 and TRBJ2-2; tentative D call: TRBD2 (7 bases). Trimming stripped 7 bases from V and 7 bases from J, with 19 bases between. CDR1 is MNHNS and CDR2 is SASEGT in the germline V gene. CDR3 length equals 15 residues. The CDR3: CASTLGRGGLGELFF. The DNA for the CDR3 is TGTGCCAGCACCCTAGGGAGGGGGGGCCTCGGGGAGCTGTTTTTT.

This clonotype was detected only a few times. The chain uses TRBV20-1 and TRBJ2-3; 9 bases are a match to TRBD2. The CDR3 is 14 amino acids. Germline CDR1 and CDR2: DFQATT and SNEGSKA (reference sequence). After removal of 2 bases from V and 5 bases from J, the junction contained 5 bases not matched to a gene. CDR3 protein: CSARIAGAGDTQYF. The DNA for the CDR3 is TGCAGTGCTAGAATAGCGGGAGCCGGAGATACGCAGTATTTT.

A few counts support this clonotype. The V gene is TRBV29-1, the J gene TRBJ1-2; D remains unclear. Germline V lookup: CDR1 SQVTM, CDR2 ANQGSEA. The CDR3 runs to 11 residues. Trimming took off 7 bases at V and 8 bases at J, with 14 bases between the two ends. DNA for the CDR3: TGCAGCGCTGGGAGCGGGCACGGCTACACCTTC. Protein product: CSAGSGHGYTF.

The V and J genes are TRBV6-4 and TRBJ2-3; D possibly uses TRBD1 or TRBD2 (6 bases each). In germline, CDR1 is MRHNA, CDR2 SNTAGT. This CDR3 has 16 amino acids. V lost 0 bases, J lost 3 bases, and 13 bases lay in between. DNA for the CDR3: TGTGCCAGCAGTGACTCTCCGGGGGCGCCAACAGATACGCAGTATTTT. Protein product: CASSDSPGAPTDTQYF.

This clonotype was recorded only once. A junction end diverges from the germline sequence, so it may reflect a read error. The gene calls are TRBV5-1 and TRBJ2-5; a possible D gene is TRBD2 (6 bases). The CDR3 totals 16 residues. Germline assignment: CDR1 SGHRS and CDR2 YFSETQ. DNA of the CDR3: TGCGCCTGCAGCTTGTTCCCAGCGGAGGGTCAAGAGACCCAGTACTTC. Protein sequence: CACSLFPAEGQETQYF. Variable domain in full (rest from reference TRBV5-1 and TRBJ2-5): KAGVTQTPRYLIKTRGQQVTLSCSPISGHRSVSWYQQTPGQGLQFLFEYFSETQRNKGNFPGRFSGRQFSNSRSEMNVSTLELGDSALYLCACSLFPAEGQETQYFGPGTRLLVL.

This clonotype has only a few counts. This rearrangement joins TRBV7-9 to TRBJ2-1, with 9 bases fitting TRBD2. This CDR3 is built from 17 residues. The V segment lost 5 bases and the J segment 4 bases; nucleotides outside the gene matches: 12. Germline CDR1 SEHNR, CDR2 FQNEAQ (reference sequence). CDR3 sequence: CASSMTSGGETYNEQFF. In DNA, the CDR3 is TGTGCCAGCAGCATGACTAGCGGAGGGGAAACATACAATGAGCAGTTCTTC.

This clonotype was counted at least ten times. In DNA form, the CDR3 reads TGTGCCAGCAGTATGGGGATGAACACTGAAGCTTTCTTT. Translating it yields CASSMGMNTEAFF. The chain uses TRBV6-1 and TRBJ1-1, with unresolved D. This CDR3 has 13 amino acids. Germline CDR1 is MNHNS and CDR2 is SASEGT. V lost 5 bases to trimming and J lost 0 bases, with 7 bases between them.

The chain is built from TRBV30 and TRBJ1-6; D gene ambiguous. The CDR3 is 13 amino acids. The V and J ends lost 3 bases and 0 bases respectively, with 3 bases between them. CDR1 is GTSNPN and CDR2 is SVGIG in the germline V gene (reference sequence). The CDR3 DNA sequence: TGTGCCTGGAGAAACTCCTATAATTCACCCCTCCACTTT. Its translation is CAWRNSYNSPLHF.

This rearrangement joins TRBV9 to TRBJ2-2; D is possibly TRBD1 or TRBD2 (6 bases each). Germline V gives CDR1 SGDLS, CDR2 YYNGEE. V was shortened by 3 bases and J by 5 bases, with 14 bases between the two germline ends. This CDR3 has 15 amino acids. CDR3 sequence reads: CASSGSGGGTGELFF. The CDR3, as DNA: TGTGCCAGCAGCGGTAGCGGAGGGGGAACCGGGGAGCTGTTTTTT.

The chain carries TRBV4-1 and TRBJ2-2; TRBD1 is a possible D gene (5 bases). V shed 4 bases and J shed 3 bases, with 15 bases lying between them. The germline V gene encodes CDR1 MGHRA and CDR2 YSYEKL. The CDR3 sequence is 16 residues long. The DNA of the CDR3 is TGCGCCAGCAGCCTACAGGACCTTAGGGACACCGGGGAGCTGTTTTTT. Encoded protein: CASSLQDLRDTGELFF.

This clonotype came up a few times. The CDR3 nucleotides are TGTGCCATCAAGAGTGTTGAGGATGAGCAGTTCTTC. Translating it yields CAIKSVEDEQFF. The V call is TRBV10-3, the J call TRBJ2-1; D ambiguous. Trimming took 7 bases from V and 8 from J, leaving 12 bases between them. CDR1 and CDR2 from the germline V gene are ENHRY and SYGVKD. The CDR3 sequence is 12 residues long.

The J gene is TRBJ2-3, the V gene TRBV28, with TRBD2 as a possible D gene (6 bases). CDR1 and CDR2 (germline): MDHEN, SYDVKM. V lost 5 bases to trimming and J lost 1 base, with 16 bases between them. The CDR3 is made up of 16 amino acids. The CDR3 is CASSGPERRGTDTQYF. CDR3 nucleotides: TGTGCCAGCAGTGGTCCCGAGCGGAGGGGCACAGATACGCAGTATTTT.

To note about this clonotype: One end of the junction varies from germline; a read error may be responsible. CDR3 region: CATSRGDFLEPFF. The CDR3 DNA sequence: TGTGCCACCAGCAGGGGGGACTTCTTGGAGCCGTTCTTC. V and J are TRBV15 and TRBJ2-1; D may be TRBD2 (6 bases). The CDR3 runs 13 residues. In germline, CDR1 is LNHNV, CDR2 YYDKDF (reference sequence). The whole variable domain, filled in from reference TRBV15 and TRBJ2-1, reads DAMVIQNPRYQVTQFGKPVTLSCSQTLNHNVMYWYQQKSSQAPKLLFHYYDKDFNNEADTPDNFQSRRPNTSFCFLDIRSPGLGDTAMYLCATSRGDFLEPFFGPGTRLTVL.

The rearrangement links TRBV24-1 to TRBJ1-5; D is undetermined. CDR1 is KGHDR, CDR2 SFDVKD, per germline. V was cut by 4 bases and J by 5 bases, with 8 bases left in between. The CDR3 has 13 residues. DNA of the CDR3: TGTGCCACCAGTGAGTCGGGTGATCAGCCCCAGCATTTT. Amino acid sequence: CATSESGDQPQHF.

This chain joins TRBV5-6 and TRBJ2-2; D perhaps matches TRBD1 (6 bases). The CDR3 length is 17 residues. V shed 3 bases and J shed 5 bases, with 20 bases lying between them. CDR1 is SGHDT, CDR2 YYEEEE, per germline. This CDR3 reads CASSSVGVPGETGELFF. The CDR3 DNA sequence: TGTGCCAGCAGCTCGGTGGGGGTCCCAGGGGAGACCGGGGAGCTGTTTTTT.